This T cell receptor beta chain was sequenced for a study of control samples from healthy donors and cancer patients (TCRdb year 2020). To note about this clone: Its recognized antigen is unknown. Per-nucleotide qualities are absent, and no much larger clonotype sits a single base away.

Libraries were made using the immunoSEQ multiplex PCR assay. The source is immuneACCESS, and TCRdb retained only in-frame sequences with V and J called. Part of the clones is not carried over; for the studies checked, unresolved V genes explain less than half of this, and the remainder is unexplained. Here the sample has 84,000 or so clones; roughly 82% occur a single time. The ten largest clones take up 11% of the sample. Reading the germline V gene (reference sequence) gives CDR1 LGHDT and CDR2 YNNKEL. Reading from cysteine to phenylalanine, the CDR3 counts 14 amino acids. The DNA shown is the 42-base CDR3, in frame from base 1. Relative to germline, V is missing 4 bases and J is missing 5 bases, with 3 bases of the junction outside any gene match.

The sequenced sample was PBMCs. The receptor was derived from a man between 60 and 75 years old with head and neck cancer. The chain was built from TRBV3-1 (or the pseudogene TRBV3-2) and TRBJ2-5, and 11 bases in between align with TRBD1. The sequenced DNA: TGTGCCAGCAGCCGGGACAGGGGGTTGGAGACCCAGTACTTC. Its translation reads: CASSRDRGLETQYF.